Judged by abundance, the clone carrying this T cell receptor (beta chain) is medium-sized. The antigen is not known. This entry belongs to a study of HIV-infected patients and healthy controls. Trimming shortened V by 6 bases and J by 3 bases, and 9 bases separated the two germline ends. The CDR3 is 13 amino acids. Germline CDR1 and CDR2: MNHEY and SVGAGI. No cell fractionation was done, so the repertoire covers all unsorted peripheral blood T cells. Around 530 ng RNA was reverse transcribed with alpha and beta constant-region primers. Separate chain-specific third strand synthesis with multiplexing indices produced the alpha and beta libraries. Each molecule carried a 12-nucleotide identifier made of two joined random hexamers added before amplification. MiXCR, applied by TCRdb to the 5' RACE reads, yields one record per CDR3 protein. Among about 19,000 distinct CDR3 sequences listed, more than 8% were seen once.

The study's findings and limits: Eight alpha and eight beta V genes differed significantly in mean usage between HIV-infected patients and controls. The study did not determine the donors' HLA types. Compared with healthy controls, HIV-infected patients showed less CDR3 sharing between individuals.

The chain recombines TRBV6-5 with TRBJ1-5, with D unresolved. This TCR was recovered from an adult in good health. What was sequenced was blood. The CDR3 region is CASRYGINQPQHF. Written as DNA, the CDR3 is TGTGCCAGCAGATACGGAATCAATCAGCCCCAGCATTTT.